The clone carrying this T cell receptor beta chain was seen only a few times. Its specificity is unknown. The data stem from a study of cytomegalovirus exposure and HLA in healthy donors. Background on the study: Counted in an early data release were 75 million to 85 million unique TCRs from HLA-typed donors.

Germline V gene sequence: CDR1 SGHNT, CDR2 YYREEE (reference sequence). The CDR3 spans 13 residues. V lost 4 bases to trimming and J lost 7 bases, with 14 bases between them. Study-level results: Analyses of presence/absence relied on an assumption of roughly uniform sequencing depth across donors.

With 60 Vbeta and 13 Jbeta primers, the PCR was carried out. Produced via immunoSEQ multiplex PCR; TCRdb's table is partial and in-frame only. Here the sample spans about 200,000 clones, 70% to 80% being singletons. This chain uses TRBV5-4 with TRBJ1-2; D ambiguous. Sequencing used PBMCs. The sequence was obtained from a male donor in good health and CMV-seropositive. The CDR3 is CASSKTVGGGYTF. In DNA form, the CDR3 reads TGTGCCAGCAGCAAGACCGTGGGAGGTGGCTACACCTTC.